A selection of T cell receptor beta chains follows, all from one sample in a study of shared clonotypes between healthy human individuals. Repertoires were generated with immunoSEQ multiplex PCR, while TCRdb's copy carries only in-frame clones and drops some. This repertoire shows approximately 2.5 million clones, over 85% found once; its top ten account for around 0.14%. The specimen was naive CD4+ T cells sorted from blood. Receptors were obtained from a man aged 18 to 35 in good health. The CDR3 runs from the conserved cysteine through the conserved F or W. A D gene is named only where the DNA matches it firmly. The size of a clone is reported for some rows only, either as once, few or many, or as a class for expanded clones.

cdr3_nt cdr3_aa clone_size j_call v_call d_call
TGTGCCAGCAGCTTTGGGTTTCACTATAATCAGCCCCAGCATTTT CASSFGFHYNQPQHF - TRBJ1-5 TRBV7-2 -
TGTGCCAGCAGCTCCCGAGGAGCGGGGTTATACAATGAGCAGTTCTTC CASSSRGAGLYNEQFF - TRBJ2-1 TRBV7-2 TRBD2
TGTGCCAGCAGCCCACCTCTAGCGGGAGAGATAGATACGCAGTATTTT CASSPPLAGEIDTQYF - TRBJ2-3 TRBV13 TRBD2
TGTGCCAGCAGTGAATTAGGCCCCGCGGGAGCTAACTATGGCTACACCTTC CASSELGPAGANYGYTF - TRBJ1-2 TRBV6-1 -
TGTGCCAGCAGCTCAAGCGGGCCCTCCTACAATGAGCAGTTCTTC CASSSSGPSYNEQFF - TRBJ2-1 TRBV5-4 -
TGTGCCAGCAGCCTCCGGACAATTTCCTCGCCCACCGGGGAGCTGTTTTTT CASSLRTISSPTGELFF - TRBJ2-2 TRBV14 -
TGTGCCAGCAGTTACTCCATCCCGGACACTGAAGCTTTCTTT CASSYSIPDTEAFF once TRBJ1-1 TRBV6-5 -
TGTGCCAGCAGTCCCCATCGGACAGGGTGGGGTTCACCCCTCCACTTT CASSPHRTGWGSPLHF - TRBJ1-6 TRBV28 TRBD1
TGCAGCGTTGTAAAGGTCAATGAGCAGTTCTTC CSVVKVNEQFF once TRBJ2-1 TRBV29-1 -
TGTGCCAGCAGTGGGCAGGCACACAATCAGCCCCAGCATTTT CASSGQAHNQPQHF - TRBJ1-5 TRBV2 -
TGTGCCAGCTCACCACCGGGACTTGGGGGAAACACCATATATTTT CASSPPGLGGNTIYF - TRBJ1-3 TRBV18 -
TGCGCCAGCACGCAGACAGGGGGGTCCTACGAGCAGTACTTC CASTQTGGSYEQYF - TRBJ2-7 TRBV5-1 TRBD1
TGTGCCAGTAGTCCCCGCCAGAGCTCTGGAAACACCATATATTTT CASSPRQSSGNTIYF - TRBJ1-3 TRBV19 -
TGTGCCGGAGAAGGGCCCGGAGGTTCACCCCTCCACTTT CAGEGPGGSPLHF - TRBJ1-6 TRBV2 -
TGTGCCAGCACCACGAATGGTTTCCGTCCCAATCAGCCCCAGCATTTT CASTTNGFRPNQPQHF - TRBJ1-5 TRBV28 -
TGTGCCAGCAGCCCAGACAGGTACTACGAGCAGTACTTC CASSPDRYYEQYF - TRBJ2-7 TRBV7-3 -
TGCAGTGCTAGAGAATCTACCAAGCAGTACTTC CSARESTKQYF - TRBJ2-7 TRBV20-1 -
TGTGCCAGCACTGTTGCTGGAAACACCATATATTTT CASTVAGNTIYF - TRBJ1-3 TRBV6-1 -
TGTGCCAGCAGTACTAGCGGGAGAGCGAACACCGGGGAGCTGTTTTTT CASSTSGRANTGELFF - TRBJ2-2 TRBV7-8 TRBD2
TGTGCCAGCAGTGAACTCTCGAACACCGGGGAGCTGTTTTTT CASSELSNTGELFF - TRBJ2-2 TRBV6-4 -
TGTGCCAGCTCACCAGGACTACTAGTAAACACCGGGGAGCTGTTTTTT CASSPGLLVNTGELFF - TRBJ2-2 TRBV18 -
TGTGCCAGCAGCCCCATCGCAGGGAGCGAGGGGACTGAAGCTTTCTTT CASSPIAGSEGTEAFF - TRBJ1-1 TRBV7-9 -
TGTGCCAGCAGAGTCCAGCGGGAGGGCACCGGGGAGCTGTTTTTT CASRVQREGTGELFF - TRBJ2-2 TRBV27 TRBD2
TGTGCCATCAGTGAGTTCTCGGGTTACAATGAGCAGTTCTTC CAISEFSGYNEQFF - TRBJ2-1 TRBV10-3 -